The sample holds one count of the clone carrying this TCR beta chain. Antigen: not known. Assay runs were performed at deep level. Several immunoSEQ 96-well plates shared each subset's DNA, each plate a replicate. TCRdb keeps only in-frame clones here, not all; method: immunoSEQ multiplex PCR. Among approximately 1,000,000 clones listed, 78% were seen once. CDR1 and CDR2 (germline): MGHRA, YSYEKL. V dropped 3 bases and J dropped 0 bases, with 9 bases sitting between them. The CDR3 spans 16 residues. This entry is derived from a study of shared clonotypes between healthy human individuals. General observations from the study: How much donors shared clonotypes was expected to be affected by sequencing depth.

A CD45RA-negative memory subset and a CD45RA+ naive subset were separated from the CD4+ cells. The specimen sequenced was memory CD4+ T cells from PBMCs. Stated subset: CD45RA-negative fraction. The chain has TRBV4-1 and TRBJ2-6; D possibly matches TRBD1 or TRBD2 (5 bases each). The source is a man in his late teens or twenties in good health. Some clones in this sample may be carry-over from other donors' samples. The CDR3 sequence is CASSQPGTSGANVLTF. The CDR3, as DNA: TGCGCCAGCAGCCAGCCGGGGACCTCTGGGGCCAACGTCCTGACTTTC.